A selection of T cell receptor beta chains follows, all from one sample in a study of T-cell memory formation after mild COVID-19. TCRdb independently ran MiXCR on the 5' RACE reads; one entry per CDR3 protein. The sample includes approximately 99,000 distinct CDR3 sequences, roughly a sixth seen only once; the top ten take over 4.5%. The specimen sequenced was PBMCs or a T cell subset sorted from them (not recorded which). These receptors all stem from a man aged 18 to 29 who had mild COVID-19 (a few samples of this study predate the infection). Cell type and time point are not known. CDR3s include the opening cysteine and the closing phenylalanine or tryptophan. D genes are given only for firm matches. Clone size is stated in some rows and not others, as once, few, many or a class when expanded.

D,V,J,size,CDR3,DNA
.,TRBV9,TRBJ1-4,.,CASSVLDNPPGKLFF,TGTGCCAGCAGCGTACTGGACAACCCTCCCGGAAAACTGTTTTTT
.,TRBV14,TRBJ1-5,few,CASSEQENQPQHF,TGTGCCAGCAGCGAACAGGAGAATCAGCCCCAGCATTTT
.,TRBV5-1,TRBJ1-5,.,CASSLGGSSNQPQHF,TGCGCCAGCAGCTTGGGAGGTTCTAGCAATCAGCCCCAGCATTTT
.,TRBV5-1,TRBJ1-3,few,CASSLATRGTIYF,TGCGCCAGCAGCTTGGCCACGAGAGGAACCATATATTTT
TRBD1,TRBV5-6,TRBJ1-1,.,CASSPHQGGYAFF,TGTGCCAGCAGCCCGCACCAAGGGGGCTACGCTTTCTTT
TRBD1,TRBV5-1,TRBJ2-1,few,CASSRSGTGIGNEQFF,TGCGCCAGCAGCCGGTCAGGGACAGGGATAGGCAATGAGCAGTTCTTC
TRBD1,TRBV7-9,TRBJ1-1,many,CASSPRTGNTEAFF,TGTGCCAGCAGCCCGCGGACAGGTAACACTGAAGCTTTCTTT
.,TRBV12-3/TRBV12-4,TRBJ1-3,.,CASSLGANSGNTIYF,TGTGCCAGCAGTTTAGGGGCAAACTCTGGAAACACCATATATTTT
TRBD1,TRBV5-1,TRBJ2-7,few,CASSYWTGTPYEQYF,TGCGCCAGCAGCTATTGGACAGGGACCCCCTACGAGCAGTACTTC
.,TRBV5-1,TRBJ2-1,many,CASAYPSSYNEQFF,TGCGCCAGCGCATACCCAAGCTCCTACAATGAGCAGTTCTTC
.,TRBV6-6,TRBJ2-3,.,CASSYGGGPTDTQYF,TGTGCCAGCAGTTACGGGGGGGGGCCCACAGATACGCAGTATTTT
.,TRBV4-3,TRBJ1-6,few,CASSQHSENSPLHF,TGCGCCAGCAGCCAGCACAGCGAAAATTCACCCCTCCACTTT
TRBD1,TRBV6-5,TRBJ1-1,few,CASRRQGLNTEAFF,TGTGCCAGCAGAAGACAGGGGTTGAACACTGAAGCTTTCTTT
.,TRBV6-2/TRBV6-3,TRBJ2-6,.,CASAAGANVLTF,TGTGCCAGCGCCGCTGGGGCCAACGTCCTGACTTTC
TRBD1,TRBV7-2,TRBJ1-1,.,CASSFERTGTGAEAFF,TGTGCCAGCAGCTTCGAGAGAACCGGGACAGGAGCCGAAGCTTTCTTT
.,TRBV5-5,TRBJ2-1,few,CASSLEGVRSRNEQFF,TGTGCCAGCAGCTTGGAGGGGGTCAGGTCTCGGAATGAGCAGTTCTTC
TRBD1,TRBV5-1,TRBJ2-7,.,CASKEDRESYEQYF,TGCGCCAGCAAGGAAGACAGGGAATCCTACGAGCAGTACTTC
TRBD1,TRBV28,TRBJ1-1,.,CASSQNQQGKAFF,TGTGCCAGCAGCCAAAACCAACAGGGGAAAGCTTTCTTT
.,TRBV15,TRBJ2-3,few,CATSRTSNTRDTQYF,TGTGCCACCAGCAGAACCTCCAATACCAGAGATACGCAGTATTTT
.,TRBV25-1,TRBJ2-3,few,CASRAEHPDTQYF,TGTGCCAGCAGAGCAGAACACCCAGATACGCAGTATTTT
.,TRBV6-5,TRBJ1-5,few,CASSTRVGQPQHF,TGTGCCAGCAGTACCAGGGTGGGTCAGCCCCAGCATTTT
TRBD1,TRBV5-1,TRBJ2-5,.,CASSFQQGAQETQYF,TGCGCCAGCAGCTTTCAACAGGGGGCCCAAGAGACCCAGTACTTC
.,TRBV7-7,TRBJ2-1,.,CASSLERDYEQFF,TGTGCTAGCAGCTTAGAACGGGACTATGAGCAGTTCTTC
.,TRBV21-1,TRBJ1-1,.,CASSIGASSFPGLRGRTEAFF,TGTGCCAGCAGCATAGGAGCGTCATCGTTTCCGGGCCTCCGGGGGAGGACTGAAGCTTTCTTT
.,TRBV7-8,TRBJ2-5,.,CASSLAAGGETQYF,TGTGCCAGCAGCTTAGCGGCTGGGGGAGAGACCCAGTACTTC
.,TRBV21-1,TRBJ1-2,.,CASSTPSQGVTGYTF,TGTGCCAGCAGCACCCCCTCACAGGGGGTTACGGGCTACACCTTC
.,TRBV7-2,TRBJ1-2,few,CASSLVGLRQLGGYTF,TGTGCCAGCAGCTTAGTGGGCCTTAGACAGCTCGGCGGCTACACCTTC
.,TRBV6-2/TRBV6-3,TRBJ1-2,once,CASSWSGYGYTF,TGTGCCAGCAGCTGGTCAGGGTATGGCTACACCTTC
TRBD1,TRBV7-2,TRBJ1-1,few,CASSLAAGGTDTEAFF,TGTGCCAGCAGCTTAGCGGCAGGGGGGACCGACACTGAAGCTTTCTTT
.,TRBV12-3/TRBV12-4,TRBJ2-5,few,CASSFGTLTVETQYF,TGTGCCAGCAGTTTTGGCACCCTGACTGTGGAGACCCAGTACTTC
.,TRBV10-3,TRBJ1-3,few,CATSSGNTIYF,TGTGCCACCAGCTCTGGAAACACCATATATTTT
.,TRBV5-1,TRBJ2-3,few,CASSSRRLGKGQDTQYF,TGCGCCAGCAGCTCCCGCCGGTTGGGGAAGGGGCAGGATACGCAGTATTTT
TRBD1,TRBV29-1,TRBJ2-1,few,CSVVRTGYNEQFF,TGCAGCGTTGTTAGGACAGGCTACAATGAGCAGTTCTTC
.,TRBV5-1,TRBJ1-6,many,CASSLAGPENNSPLHF,TGCGCCAGCAGCTTGGCCGGTCCAGAAAATAATTCACCCCTCCACTTT
.,TRBV29-1,TRBJ1-2,.,CSVEDLITDGYGYTF,TGCAGCGTTGAAGATCTTATCACAGACGGTTATGGCTACACCTTC
.,TRBV7-2,TRBJ1-2,.,CASSSGANPNYGYTF,TGTGCCAGCAGCTCTGGAGCAAATCCTAACTATGGCTACACCTTC
TRBD2,TRBV18,TRBJ2-3,few,CASSPRSGSTDTQYF,TGTGCCAGCTCACCTCGTAGCGGGAGCACAGATACGCAGTATTTT
.,TRBV10-1,TRBJ2-7,.,CASSVAQGRAYEQYF,TGCGCCAGCAGTGTTGCCCAGGGCCGGGCCTACGAGCAGTACTTC
TRBD1,TRBV2,TRBJ1-5,few,CASSEVGGQGAGQPQHF,TGTGCCAGCAGTGAAGTAGGGGGACAGGGGGCAGGCCAGCCCCAGCATTTT
.,TRBV12-3/TRBV12-4,TRBJ1-6,.,CASSPRGEGSPLHF,TGTGCCAGCAGTCCCCGCGGCGAGGGGTCACCCCTCCACTTT
.,TRBV5-1,TRBJ2-5,many,CASSLYGGQETQYF,TGCGCCAGCAGCTTGTATGGGGGTCAAGAGACCCAGTACTTC
.,TRBV11-3,TRBJ2-2,.,CASSPSPRAGGELFF,TGTGCCAGCAGCCCCTCCCCGAGGGCCGGCGGGGAGCTGTTTTTT
.,TRBV7-6,TRBJ1-1,few,CASSLEILGPDVFF,TGTGCCAGCAGCTTAGAGATCCTAGGACCCGACGTTTTCTTT
.,TRBV7-9,TRBJ1-2,few,CASSLPQGRIYGYTF,TGTGCCAGCAGCTTACCGCAGGGGCGCATCTATGGCTACACCTTC